The present TCR beta chain was sequenced within a study of CD8 T cells in ankylosing spondylitis. General study results and limits: A CD8+ phenotype characterized the disease-linked clones, which were relatively rare in peripheral blood. Significant enrichment of disease-linked clones was reportedly seen in matched ankylosing spondylitis synovial fluid. Blood from ankylosing spondylitis patients appeared to carry a characteristic eight-variant TCR beta motif.

CDR1 and CDR2 (germline): SGHRS, YFSETQ. The CDR3 runs to 15 residues. With 5 bases clipped from V and 11 bases from J, the junction kept 16 bases outside the gene matches. A remark on this clonotype: As yet, its antigen is unknown.

Researchers built TCR beta libraries using quantitative 5'-RACE with molecular barcodes. One entry per CDR3 protein results from TCRdb running MiXCR on the 5' RACE reads. The sample includes under 950,000 distinct CDR3 sequences, 15% to 20% seen only once; the top ten take 15% to 20%. Sample: blood, either unsorted or a sorted T cell fraction (not recorded which). The chain combines TRBV5-1 with TRBJ1-1; 9 nucleotides align to TRBD1. This clonotype was sampled from a male donor with ankylosing spondylitis. CDR3 loop: CASSIPSGQGSEAFF. The DNA for the CDR3 is TGCGCCAGCAGTATTCCTTCGGGACAGGGTTCGGAGGCTTTCTTT.